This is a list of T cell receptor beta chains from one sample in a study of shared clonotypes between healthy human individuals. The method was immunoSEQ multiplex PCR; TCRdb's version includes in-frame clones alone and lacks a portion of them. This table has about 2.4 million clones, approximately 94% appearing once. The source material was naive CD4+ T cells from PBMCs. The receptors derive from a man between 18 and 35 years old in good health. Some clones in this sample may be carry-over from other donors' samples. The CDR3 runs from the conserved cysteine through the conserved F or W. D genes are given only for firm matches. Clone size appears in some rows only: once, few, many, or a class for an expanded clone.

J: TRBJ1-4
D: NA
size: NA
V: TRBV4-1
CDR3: CASSPLGGLKEKLFF
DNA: TGCGCCAGCAGCCCCCTCGGGGGGCTGAAGGAAAAACTGTTTTTT

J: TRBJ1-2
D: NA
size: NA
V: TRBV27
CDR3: CASRVGVGYGYTF
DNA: TGTGCCAGCAGAGTGGGGGTAGGGTATGGCTACACCTTC

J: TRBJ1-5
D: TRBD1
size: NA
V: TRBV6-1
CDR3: CASSRDRGGQPQHF
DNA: TGTGCCAGCAGTAGGGACAGGGGAGGTCAGCCCCAGCATTTT

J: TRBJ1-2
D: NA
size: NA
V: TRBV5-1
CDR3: CASSQQEGTFYGYTF
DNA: TGCGCCAGCAGCCAGCAAGAAGGGACCTTCTATGGCTACACCTTC

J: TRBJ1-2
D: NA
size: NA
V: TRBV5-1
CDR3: CASSPLEGSGYTF
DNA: TGCGCCAGCAGCCCTCTCGAGGGGAGTGGCTACACCTTC

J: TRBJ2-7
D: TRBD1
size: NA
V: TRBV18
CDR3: CASSPLDRGDEQYF
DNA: TGTGCCAGCTCACCATTGGACAGGGGCGACGAGCAGTACTTC

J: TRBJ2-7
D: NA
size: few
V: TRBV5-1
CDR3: CASSLMGRGNYEQYF
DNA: TGCGCCAGCAGCCTGATGGGACGGGGAAACTACGAGCAGTACTTC

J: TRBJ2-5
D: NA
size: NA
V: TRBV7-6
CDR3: CASSLDREDTQYF
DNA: TGTGCCAGCAGCTTAGACAGGGAGGATACCCAGTACTTC

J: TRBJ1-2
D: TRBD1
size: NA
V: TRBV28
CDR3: CASSVWDRVYYGYTF
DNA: TGTGCCAGCAGTGTTTGGGACAGGGTATACTATGGCTACACCTTC

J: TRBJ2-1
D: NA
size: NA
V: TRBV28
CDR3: CASSGTRGQGYNEQFF
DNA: TGTGCCAGCAGTGGCACCAGGGGCCAAGGGTACAATGAACAGTTCTTC

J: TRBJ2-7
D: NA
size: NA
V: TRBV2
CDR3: CASTPRGRDHEQYF
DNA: TGTGCCAGCACGCCCAGGGGCAGGGACCACGAGCAGTACTTC

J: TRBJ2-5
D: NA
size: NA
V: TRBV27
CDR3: CASSLSVRQPQETQYF
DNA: TGTGCCAGCAGTTTATCCGTCCGACAGCCTCAAGAGACCCAGTACTTC

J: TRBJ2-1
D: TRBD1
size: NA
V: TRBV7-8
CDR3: CASSLDDRGSYNEQFF
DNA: TGTGCCAGCAGCTTAGACGACAGGGGCTCCTACAATGAGCAGTTCTTC

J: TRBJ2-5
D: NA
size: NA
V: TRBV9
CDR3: CASSVGVGETQYF
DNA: TGTGCCAGCAGCGTAGGTGTGGGAGAGACCCAGTACTTC

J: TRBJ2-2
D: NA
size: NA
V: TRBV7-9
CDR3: CASSLASPVSGELFF
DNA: TGTGCCAGCAGCTTGGCTTCGCCGGTGTCCGGGGAGCTGTTTTTT

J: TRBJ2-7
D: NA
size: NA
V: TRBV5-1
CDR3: CASSLGAAYEQYF
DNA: TGCGCCAGCAGCTTGGGGGCAGCCTACGAGCAGTACTTC

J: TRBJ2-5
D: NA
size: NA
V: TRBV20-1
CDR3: CSASGLGAQYF
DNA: TGCAGTGCTAGCGGACTCGGGGCCCAGTACTTC

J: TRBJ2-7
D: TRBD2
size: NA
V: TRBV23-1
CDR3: CASSHGGLPRVVGEQYF
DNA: TGCGCCAGCAGTCACGGGGGACTACCTCGCGTGGTTGGGGAGCAGTACTTC

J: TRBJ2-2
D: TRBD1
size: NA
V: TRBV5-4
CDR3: CASSPGTGWNTGELFF
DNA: TGTGCCAGCAGCCCGGGGACAGGCTGGAACACCGGGGAGCTGTTTTTT

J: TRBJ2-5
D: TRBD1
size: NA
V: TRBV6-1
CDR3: CASSDGRQGAETQYF
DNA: TGTGCCAGCAGTGACGGTCGACAGGGGGCCGAGACCCAGTACTTC

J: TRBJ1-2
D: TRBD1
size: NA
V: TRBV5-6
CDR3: CASSGPGGGYGYTF
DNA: TGTGCCAGCAGCGGGCCAGGGGGTGGCTATGGCTACACCTTC

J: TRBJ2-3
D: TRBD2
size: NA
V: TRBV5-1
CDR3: CASSPGLAGGNTQYF
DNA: TGCGCCAGCAGCCCGGGACTAGCGGGAGGAAATACGCAGTATTTT

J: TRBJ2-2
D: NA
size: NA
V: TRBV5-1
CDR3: CASSLVGGDYTGELFF
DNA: TGCGCCAGCAGCTTGGTCGGCGGGGACTACACCGGGGAGCTGTTTTTT

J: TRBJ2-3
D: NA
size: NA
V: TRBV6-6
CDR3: CASKDPGGGTDTQYF
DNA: TGTGCCAGCAAGGACCCCGGGGGAGGCACAGATACGCAGTATTTT

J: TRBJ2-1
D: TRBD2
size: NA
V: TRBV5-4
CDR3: CASIDQTGTRTIDEQFF
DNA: TGTGCCAGCATCGACCAAACCGGGACTAGGACCATTGATGAGCAGTTCTTC

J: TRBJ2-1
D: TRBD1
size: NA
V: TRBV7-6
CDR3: CASSTSGTGSYNEQFF
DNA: TGTGCCAGCAGCACCTCCGGGACAGGGTCCTACAATGAGCAGTTCTTC

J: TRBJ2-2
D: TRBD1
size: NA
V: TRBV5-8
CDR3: CASRTGKTGELFF
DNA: TGTGCCAGCAGGACAGGGAAAACCGGGGAGCTGTTTTTT